This T cell receptor beta chain derives from a study of response to subunit inactivated influenza vaccine. Study conclusions and caveats: The authors proposed limited new T cell recruitment per seasonal influenza vaccination.

The CDR3 is 12 amino acids. CDR1 and CDR2 (germline): DFQATT, SNEGSKA (reference sequence). V was clipped by 8 bases and J by 7 bases; unmatched bases: 6. A few counts support this clonotype. What it binds is unknown. TCRdb independently ran MiXCR on the RT-PCR reads; one entry per CDR3 protein. The sample has 710,000 or so distinct CDR3 sequences, 15% to 19% seen once. The sequence was obtained from a man aged 50 or older who received an inactivated influenza vaccine. This specimen consisted of PBMCs from blood, obtained 11 to 12 days after vaccination. This chain connects TRBV20-1 to TRBJ2-1; 9 bases map to TRBD1. CDR3 sequence reads: CSYWTGVNEQFF. Here the CDR3 DNA reads TGCAGTTATTGGACAGGGGTGAATGAGCAGTTCTTC.